The subject of this entry is one T cell receptor (beta chain). The sample originates from a study of blood T cell repertoires in COVID-19. Participants were aged roughly 18 to 89 years from about two dozen US areas. Measured with immunoSEQ multiplex PCR; TCRdb has only the in-frame clones, and not every one. The data hold some 210,000 clones, with 80% observed a single time. This CDR3 is built from 19 residues. The sequencing input was PBMCs or T cells enriched from blood (not recorded which). The chain links TRBV21-1 to TRBJ1-4. TRBV21-1 is described as a pseudogene. This receptor was identified in a man aged 25-40 years with acute COVID-19. CDR3 residues: CASSIPPGLSTPTNEKLFF. DNA for the CDR3: TGTGCCAGCAGCATTCCACCGGGACTTTCAACCCCAACTAATGAAAAACTGTTTTTT.